This T cell receptor (beta chain) stems from a study of T cell responses to AZD1222 COVID-19 vaccine (dated by TCRdb to about 2021). Concerning the study at large: A total of approximately 240 trial participants underwent TCR sequencing, of whom about 210 received two doses of AZD1222 and some 25 received two doses of the MenACWY control vaccine. Enrollment into the trials was organized by age into subgroups of 18-55, 56-69 and 70-plus years, and those subgroups contained approximately 150, 30 and 60 TCR-sequenced participants, respectively. Summary of the overall study and its limitations: Most participants were white British and females outnumbered males, and the authors suggested that clonal diversity may have been underestimated. The 56-69-year group was small, and its depth increase did not reach significance, likely because of low power. The whole spike protein was spanned by vaccine-associated CD4 TCRs, and dominant responses were seen in regions 160-218 and 743-854. Reportedly, almost half of the unique spike-specific TCRs recognized epitopes lying outside the regions that are mutated in the B.1.351 and B.1.1.7 variants. Only five to seven AZD1222 recipients were SARS-CoV-2 seropositive at baseline, limiting conclusions about previously exposed vaccinees. After two AZD1222 doses, both the breadth and the depth of spike-specific TCRs were significantly higher than at day 0 and than in MenACWY recipients. Because no day 14 peak-response samples were available, repertoires were characterized only after the peak T cell response.

Via the germline V gene, CDR1 is SGHVS and CDR2 FQNEAQ. Reading from cysteine to phenylalanine, the CDR3 counts 13 amino acids. Left in the record is the CDR3 DNA by itself, 39 bases read in frame from the first base. Germline trimming amounts to 1 base on V and 10 bases on J, with 5 as the count of junction bases outside the gene matches. The CDR3 regions of human TCRbeta chains were subjected to immunosequencing. The paper's data handling went like this. TCRs in the repertoires were compared against a reference library of SARS-CoV-2-specific TCRs that had been generated with the MIRA antigen-specificity platform. Breadth was defined as the fraction of unique TCRs that were SARS-CoV-2-associated. Depth was defined as the fraction of total T cells that were SARS-CoV-2-associated. Using the MIRA data, each spike-specific TCR was mapped to the spike region that the TCR reacts to and placed in a CD4 or CD8 class. Log10-transformed breadth and depth values were compared by one-way ANOVA with Sidak's multiple comparisons tests. In its TCRdb copy, this immuneACCESS table keeps in-frame sequences only and misses some clones. Where compared with another copy, unresolved V genes explain less than half of these, and the others have no known cause. The DNA was the basis for D and trimming; V, J and clone size are from that table. Present in this sample are around 270,000 clones, 94% of which were seen just once. Roughly 0.5% of the sample is taken by the ten largest.

In regard to this clone: What antigen it recognizes has not been identified. The input lacks base qualities; no much larger clone sits a single base away.

The label giving this sample's time point can be read as: about 28 days (+/-7) after the second vaccine dose. AZD1222 recipients given second doses at about 4 weeks or at about 12 weeks were pooled, since spike-specific TCR depth and breadth were not found to differ between the two schedules. Vaccinee samples were obtained from the UK trials COV001 and COV002, which included a single-blind randomized controlled phase 2/3 trial of AZD1222 (ChAdOx1 nCoV-19) in healthy adults. For TCRbeta chain sequencing, PBMC samples were collected from trial participants at day 0 and at day 28 after the second dose.

The input for sequencing was peripheral blood, taken 28 days after the second AZD1222 dose. The chain was built from TRBV7-8 and TRBJ1-1, and 8 junctional nucleotides match TRBD1. The sequence derives from an adult who received the AZD1222 COVID-19 vaccine. The DNA sequence reads TGTGCCAGCAGCTTAGGGCAGGGGGCAAGAGCTTTCTTT. Its amino acids are CASSLGQGARAFF.